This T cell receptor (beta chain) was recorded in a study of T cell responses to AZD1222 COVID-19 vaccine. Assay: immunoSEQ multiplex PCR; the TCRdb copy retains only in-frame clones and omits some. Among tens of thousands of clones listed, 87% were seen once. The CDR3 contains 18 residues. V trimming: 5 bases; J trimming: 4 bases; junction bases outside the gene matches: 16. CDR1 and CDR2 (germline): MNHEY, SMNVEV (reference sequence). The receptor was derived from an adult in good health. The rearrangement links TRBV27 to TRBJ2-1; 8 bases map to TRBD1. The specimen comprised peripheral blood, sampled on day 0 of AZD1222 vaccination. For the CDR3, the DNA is TGTGCCAGCAGTCCGTCAGGATTGGGGACAGGAATATACAATGAGCAGTTCTTC. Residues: CASSPSGLGTGIYNEQFF.